The source of this T cell receptor (beta chain) is a study of monozygotic twins with inflammatory bowel disease. The CDR3 runs to 12 residues. The germline V gene encodes CDR1 MNHEY and CDR2 SVGAGI. After re-calling the 5' RACE reads, TCRdb lists one entry per CDR3 protein, DNA absent. In all, the sample yields 330,000 or so distinct CDR3 sequences. The genes are TRBV6-5 and TRBJ1-1. The receptor was derived from a human donor with ulcerative colitis or Crohn's disease, or a healthy co-twin of an affected twin (not recorded which). The sequenced sample was blood. The CDR3 spells CASSGRNTEAFF.